What follows are 14 T cell receptor beta chains derived from one specimen sequenced in a study of blood T cells in healthy people across ages. Through a sample-barcoded 5' primer and a J-beta primer mix, a second PCR was run for about 7 to 12 cycles. Each CDR3 protein gets one entry after TCRdb re-called the 5' RACE reads with MiXCR. The data hold about 1.4 million distinct CDR3 sequences, with 55% to 75% observed a single time. Sequenced input: blood. The receptors shown here come from a man between 18 and 35 years old in good health.

V and J are TRBV15 and TRBJ1-5; TRBD1 agrees at 10 bases. There are 16 residues in the CDR3. The J segment lost 4 bases and the V segment lost 3 bases, leaving 6 bases of the junction unmatched. CDR1 and CDR2 from the germline V gene are LNHNV and YYDKDF (reference sequence). The CDR3 DNA sequence: TGTGCCACCAGCAGCAACCGGGACAGGGGTAATCAGCCCCAGCATTTT. Protein: CATSSNRDRGNQPQHF.

The chain carries TRBV10-3 and TRBJ1-2, with D maybe TRBD1 (6 bases). With 2 bases removed from V and 8 bases from J, the gap between germline ends came to 12 bases. Germline assignment: CDR1 ENHRY and CDR2 SYGVKD. The CDR3 spans 13 residues. The CDR3 loop reads CAISEGQGRGYTF. As DNA, the CDR3 is TGTGCCATCAGTGAGGGGCAGGGGCGAGGCTACACCTTC.

This clonotype was picked up a small number of times. The rearrangement links TRBV20-1 to TRBJ2-7; 8 positions match TRBD1. The CDR3 length is 13 residues. Losses at the gene ends were 0 bases for V and 2 bases for J; bases not matched to a gene: 0. Germline CDR1 and CDR2: DFQATT and SNEGSKA (reference sequence). CDR3 amino acids: CSARETGAYEQYF. CDR3 DNA: TGCAGTGCTAGAGAGACAGGGGCCTACGAGCAGTACTTC.

The chain is built from TRBV11-2 and TRBJ2-5; 7 bases agree with TRBD1. Germline V gives CDR1 SGHAT, CDR2 FQNNGV. Trimming cost V 1 base and J 2 bases; bases outside gene matches: 10. The CDR3 has 17 amino acids. The chain's CDR3 is CASSLGLQTGAQETQYF. The DNA for the CDR3 is TGTGCCAGCAGCTTAGGCCTCCAAACAGGGGCGCAAGAGACCCAGTACTTC.

The chain links TRBV6-2 or TRBV6-3 to TRBJ1-5, with D unclear. V gave up 5 bases and J gave up 0 bases, with 8 bases separating them. Germline V CDR1 and CDR2: MNHEY, SVGEGT. The CDR3 runs to 14 residues. CDR3 amino acids: CASSVWNSNQPQHF. CDR3 DNA: TGTGCCAGCAGTGTCTGGAATAGCAATCAGCCCCAGCATTTT.

V usage is TRBV12-3 or TRBV12-4 and J usage is TRBJ1-5; TRBD1 aligns across 7 bases. The CDR3 covers 16 residues. Losses at the gene ends were 6 bases for V and 3 bases for J; bases not matched to a gene: 11. The CDR3 DNA sequence: TGTGCCAGCAGCTCTGCGAATGACAGGGCCAATCAGCCCCAGCATTTT. It specifies CASSSANDRANQPQHF.

The chain is built from TRBV9 and TRBJ1-2; D perhaps matches TRBD1 (5 bases). Between the trimmed V and J ends, which lost 2 bases and 0 bases, there was a span of 20 bases. Germline loops: CDR1 SGDLS, CDR2 YYNGEE. The CDR3 runs to 18 residues. The CDR3 is CASSVGQYQGRANYGYTF. DNA for the CDR3: TGTGCCAGCAGCGTGGGTCAGTACCAGGGAAGAGCTAACTATGGCTACACCTTC. The variable domain in full, completed from reference TRBV9 and TRBJ1-2, reads DSGVTQTPKHLITATGQRVTLRCSPRSGDLSVYWYQQSLDQGLQFLIQYYNGEERAKGNILERFSAQQFPDLHSELNLSSLELGDSALYFCASSVGQYQGRANYGYTFGSGTRLTVV.

The rearrangement joins TRBV5-5 to TRBJ2-7, with D possibly matching TRBD2 (5 bases). V was pared by 3 bases and J by 3 bases, with 25 bases between. Per germline, CDR1 SGHKS and CDR2 YYEKEE (reference sequence). The CDR3 covers 18 residues. CDR3 amino acids: CASSSPGVGLWTLYEQYF. For the CDR3, the DNA is TGTGCCAGCAGCTCCCCTGGGGTTGGGTTGTGGACTCTCTACGAGCAGTACTTC.

The J gene is TRBJ2-4, the V gene TRBV20-1; D remains unclear. The J call may be mistaken, given a closer DNA end match to TRBJ2-7. The CDR3 totals 13 residues. Germline CDR1 is DFQATT and CDR2 is SNEGSKA (reference sequence). This chain's CDR3 is CSARGPEVYEQYF. The CDR3 bases are TGCAGTGCTAGAGGTCCAGAAGTCTACGAGCAGTACTTC.

The rearrangement joins TRBV3-1 to TRBJ1-6; D is perhaps TRBD1 (5 bases). Germline loops: CDR1 LGHDT, CDR2 YNNKEL (reference sequence). The CDR3 sequence is 17 residues long. The V and J ends lost 1 base and 11 bases respectively, with 21 bases between them. CDR3 sequence reads: CASSQVRGRSQEPPLHF. The DNA of the CDR3 is TGTGCCAGCAGCCAAGTTCGGGGACGGAGCCAGGAGCCACCCCTCCACTTT.

This clonotype has only a few counts. The rearrangement joins TRBV20-1 to TRBJ2-7; D possibly corresponds to TRBD1 (6 bases). From germline, CDR1 is DFQATT and CDR2 SNEGSKA (reference sequence). The ends were cut back, 3 bases at V and 4 bases at J, with 16 bases in the middle. CDR3 size: 14 residues. CDR3 loop: CSASRGNLAYEQYF. The DNA of the CDR3 is TGCAGTGCTAGTAGGGGGAACTTAGCTTACGAGCAGTACTTC.

This chain joins TRBV6-5 and TRBJ2-7, with 10 bases lining up with TRBD1. The CDR3 is 17 amino acids. Per germline, CDR1 MNHEY and CDR2 SVGAGI. V lost 0 bases, J lost 0 bases, and 5 bases stayed unmatched. This CDR3 reads CASSYSPGDRGSYEQYF. The CDR3 DNA follows: TGTGCCAGCAGTTACTCTCCGGGGGACAGGGGCTCCTACGAGCAGTACTTC.

This clonotype was seen ten or more times. This sequence joins TRBV6-5 and TRBJ2-1; maybe TRBD2 (6 bases). V shed 5 bases and J shed 9 bases, with 20 bases lying between them. Per the germline V gene, CDR1 is MNHEY and CDR2 is SVGAGI. The CDR3 is made up of 15 amino acids. CDR3 region: CASSGGRESLVEQFF. The CDR3, as DNA: TGTGCCAGCAGTGGCGGGCGGGAAAGCTTGGTTGAGCAGTTCTTC.

This chain connects TRBV21-1 to TRBJ2-7. TRBJ2-4 explains the end of the DNA better; the J call may be wrong. TRBV21-1 is described as a pseudogene. The CDR3 spans 14 residues. The CDR3 bases are TGTGCCAGCAGCAAAGAATCCGAAGGAAACATTCAGTACTTC. Amino acids: CASSKESEGNIQYF.